The T cell receptor beta chain under discussion was sequenced for a study of shared clonotypes between healthy human individuals. Study summary: Donors had three CD4 naive, three CD4 memory, two CD8 naive and one CD8 memory plate apiece. Study conclusions and caveats: The low donor count limited represented genetic and exposure-history diversity.

Terminally differentiated effector memory CD45RA+ cells were excluded from the naive CD8 cells, which were CD45RO-negative and positively selected for CCR7. TCRdb's copy holds only in-frame clones and misses some; the assay was immunoSEQ multiplex PCR. In the table there are about 580,000 clones, 95% to 98% of which are singletons. In regard to this clone: No antigen is known for it.

In germline, CDR1 is SNHLY, CDR2 FYNNEI. There are 19 residues in the CDR3. Trimming took 5 bases from V and 2 from J; bases not matched to a gene: 15. The chain links TRBV2 to TRBJ2-1; TRBD1 matches 10 bases. This TCR derives from a man aged 25 to 40 in good health. Material for sequencing was naive CD8+ T cells sorted from blood. CDR3 sequence (DNA): TGTGCCAGCAGTCATGTAGCGGGACAGGGGAAACAAGCCTACAATGAGCAGTTCTTC. As protein: CASSHVAGQGKQAYNEQFF.